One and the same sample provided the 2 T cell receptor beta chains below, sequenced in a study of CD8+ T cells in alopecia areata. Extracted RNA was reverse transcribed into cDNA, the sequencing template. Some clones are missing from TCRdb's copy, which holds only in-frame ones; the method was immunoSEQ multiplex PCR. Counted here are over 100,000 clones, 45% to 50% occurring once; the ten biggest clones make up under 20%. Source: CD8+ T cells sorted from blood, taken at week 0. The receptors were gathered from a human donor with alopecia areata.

The CDR3 DNA reads as TGTGCCAGCAGCTCGGAAGGCTATGGCTACACCTTC. Amino acids: CASSSEGYGYTF. The J gene is TRBJ1-2, the V gene TRBV5-6; no clear D gene. The CDR3 loop spans 12 amino acids. Trimming removed 3 bases at V and 4 bases at J, with 7 bases between. Looked up from germline, CDR1 is SGHDT and CDR2 is YYEEEE.

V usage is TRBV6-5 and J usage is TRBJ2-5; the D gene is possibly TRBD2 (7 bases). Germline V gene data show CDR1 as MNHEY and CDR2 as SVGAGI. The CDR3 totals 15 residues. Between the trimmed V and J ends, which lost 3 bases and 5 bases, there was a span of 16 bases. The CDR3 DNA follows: TGTGCCAGCAGTTATCAGGTGGGGGGGCTGGAGACCCAGTACTTC. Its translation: CASSYQVGGLETQYF.